The entry below gives a single TCR beta chain sequence along with its context. The data stem from a study of blood T cell repertoires in COVID-19. Turning to the study itself: Samples of COVID-19 (acute and convalescent) were obtained from the United States, Italy and Spain. Sources were T cells, B-cell-depleted T cells, or PBMCs; the material itself was cDNA or gDNA.

This table comes from immunoSEQ multiplex PCR, and its TCRdb copy is limited to in-frame clones, with some not included. The data contain 75,000 to 90,000 clones, roughly 83% of them singletons. The CDR3 spans 18 residues. The J segment lost 5 bases and the V segment lost 4 bases, leaving 12 bases of the junction unmatched. The germline CDR1 and CDR2 sequences are KGHSH and LQKENI. This TCR was recovered from a man in his forties or fifties with active COVID-19. The rearrangement links TRBV18 to TRBJ2-7, with 15 bases fitting TRBD2. Material for sequencing was peripheral blood. This CDR3 is CASSLLGLAGGTFNEQYF. The CDR3, as DNA: TGTGCCAGCTCACTATTGGGACTAGCGGGAGGAACATTCAACGAGCAGTACTTC. The full variable domain, with the rest looked up from reference TRBV18 and TRBJ2-7, is NAGVMQNPRHLVRRRGQEARLRCSPMKGHSHVYWYRQLPEEGLKFMVYLQKENIIDESGMPKERFSAEFPKEGPSILRIQQVVRGDSAAYFCASSLLGLAGGTFNEQYFGPGTRLTVT.